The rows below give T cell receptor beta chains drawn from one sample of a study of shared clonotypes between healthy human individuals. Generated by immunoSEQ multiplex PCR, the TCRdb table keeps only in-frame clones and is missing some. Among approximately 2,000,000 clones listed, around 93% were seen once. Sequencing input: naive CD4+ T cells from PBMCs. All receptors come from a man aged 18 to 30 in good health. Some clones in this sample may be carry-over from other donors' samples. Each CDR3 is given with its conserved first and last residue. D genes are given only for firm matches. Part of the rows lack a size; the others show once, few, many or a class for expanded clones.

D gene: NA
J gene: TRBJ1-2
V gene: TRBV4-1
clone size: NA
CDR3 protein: CASSTSIGPYAGGYTF
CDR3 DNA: TGCGCCAGCAGCACGTCTATAGGGCCCTACGCCGGCGGCTACACCTTC

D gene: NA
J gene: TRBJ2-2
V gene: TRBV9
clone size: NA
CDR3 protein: CASSVVAGSNTGELFF
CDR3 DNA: TGTGCCAGCAGCGTAGTTGCGGGCTCAAACACCGGGGAGCTGTTTTTT

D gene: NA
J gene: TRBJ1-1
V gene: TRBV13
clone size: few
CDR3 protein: CASSLGLNTEAFF
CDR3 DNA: TGTGCCAGCAGCTTAGGATTAAACACTGAAGCTTTCTTT

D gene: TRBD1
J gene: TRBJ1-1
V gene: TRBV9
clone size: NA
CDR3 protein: CASSRSGQGFGTEAFF
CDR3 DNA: TGTGCCAGCAGCAGATCCGGACAGGGGTTCGGTACTGAAGCTTTCTTT

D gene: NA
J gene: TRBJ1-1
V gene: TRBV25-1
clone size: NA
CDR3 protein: CASTGGHGEAFF
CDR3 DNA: TGTGCCAGCACGGGGGGGCACGGTGAAGCTTTCTTT

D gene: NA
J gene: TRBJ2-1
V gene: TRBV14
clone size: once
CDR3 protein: CASSQGSGVRNEQFF
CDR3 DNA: TGTGCCAGCAGCCAAGGTAGCGGCGTAAGGAATGAGCAGTTCTTC

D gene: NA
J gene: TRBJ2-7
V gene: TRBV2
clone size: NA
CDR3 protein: CAKAVGTYEQYF
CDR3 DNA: TGTGCAAAAGCAGTGGGTACCTACGAGCAGTACTTC

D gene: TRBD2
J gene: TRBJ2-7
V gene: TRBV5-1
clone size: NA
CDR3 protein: CASRPNAGTTNEQYF
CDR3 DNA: TGCGCCAGCAGACCTAATGCCGGGACTACCAACGAGCAGTACTTC

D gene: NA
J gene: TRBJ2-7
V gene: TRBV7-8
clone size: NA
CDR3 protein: CASSFPPGEQYF
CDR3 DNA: TGTGCCAGCAGCTTCCCCCCGGGGGAGCAGTACTTC

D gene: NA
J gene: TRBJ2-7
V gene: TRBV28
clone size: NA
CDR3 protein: CASSLFTGLEQYF
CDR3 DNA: TGTGCCAGCAGTTTATTTACAGGGCTCGAGCAGTACTTC

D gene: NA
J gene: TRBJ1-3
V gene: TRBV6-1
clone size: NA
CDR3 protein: CASSEGFSGNTIYF
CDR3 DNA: TGTGCCAGCAGTGAGGGCTTCTCTGGAAACACCATATATTTT

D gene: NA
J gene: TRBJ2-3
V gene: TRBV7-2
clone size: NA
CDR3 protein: CASRTGTSTDTQYF
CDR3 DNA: TGTGCCAGCAGAACCGGGACTAGCACAGATACGCAGTATTTT

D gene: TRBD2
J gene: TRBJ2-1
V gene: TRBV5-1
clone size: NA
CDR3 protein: CASSGGDSYNEQFF
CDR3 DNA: TGCGCCAGCAGTGGGGGGGACTCCTACAATGAGCAGTTCTTC

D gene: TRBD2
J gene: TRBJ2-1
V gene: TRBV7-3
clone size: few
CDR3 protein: CASSPGTSAYNEQFF
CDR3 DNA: TGTGCCAGCAGCCCCGGGACTAGCGCCTACAATGAGCAGTTCTTC

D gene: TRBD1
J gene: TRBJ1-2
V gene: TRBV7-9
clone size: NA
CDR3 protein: CASSPSPGTGSGGYTF
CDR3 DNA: TGTGCCAGCAGCCCGAGTCCCGGGACAGGTTCGGGCGGCTACACCTTC

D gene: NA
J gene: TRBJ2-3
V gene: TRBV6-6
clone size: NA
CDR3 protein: CASSPGDTQYF
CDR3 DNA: TGTGCCAGCAGTCCCGGGGATACGCAGTATTTT

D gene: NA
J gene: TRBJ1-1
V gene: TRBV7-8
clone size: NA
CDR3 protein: CASSPRRAQMNTEAFF
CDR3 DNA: TGTGCCAGCAGCCCGCGGAGGGCCCAAATGAACACTGAAGCTTTCTTT

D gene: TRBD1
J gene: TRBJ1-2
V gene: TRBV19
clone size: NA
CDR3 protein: CASSSLGMGTGGYGYTF
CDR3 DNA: TGTGCCAGTAGCTCCTTGGGAATGGGGACAGGCGGCTATGGCTACACCTTC

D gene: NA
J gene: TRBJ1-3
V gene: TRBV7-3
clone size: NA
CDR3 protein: CASSEGSGNTIYF
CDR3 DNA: TGTGCCAGCAGCGAGGGCTCTGGAAACACCATATATTTT

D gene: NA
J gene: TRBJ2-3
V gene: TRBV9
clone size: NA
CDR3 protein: CASSPRRGADTQYF
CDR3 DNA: TGTGCCAGCAGCCCCAGAAGGGGGGCAGATACGCAGTATTTT

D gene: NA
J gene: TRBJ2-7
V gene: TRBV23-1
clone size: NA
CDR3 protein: CAVWTESSYEQYF
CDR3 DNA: TGCGCCGTTTGGACAGAGTCCTCCTACGAGCAGTACTTC

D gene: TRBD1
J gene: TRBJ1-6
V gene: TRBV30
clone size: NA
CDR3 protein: CAWSATGAPIKSPLHF
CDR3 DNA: TGTGCCTGGAGCGCAACAGGGGCCCCGATAAAGTCACCCCTCCACTTT

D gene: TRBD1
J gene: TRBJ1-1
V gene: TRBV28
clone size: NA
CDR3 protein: CASSSTGGRTEAFF
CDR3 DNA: TGTGCCAGCAGTTCTACAGGGGGTCGCACTGAAGCTTTCTTT

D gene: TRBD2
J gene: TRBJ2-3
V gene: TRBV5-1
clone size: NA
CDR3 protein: CASSRLAASTDTQYF
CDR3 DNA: TGCGCCAGCAGCCGACTAGCGGCGAGCACAGATACGCAGTATTTT

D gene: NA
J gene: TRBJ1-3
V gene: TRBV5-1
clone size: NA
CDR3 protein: CASSLAGGQGNTIYF
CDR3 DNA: TGCGCCAGCAGCTTGGCCGGAGGACAGGGAAACACCATATATTTT

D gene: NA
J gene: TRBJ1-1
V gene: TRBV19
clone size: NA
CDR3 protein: CASSITVSTEAFF
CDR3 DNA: TGTGCCAGTAGTATCACAGTTTCCACTGAAGCTTTCTTT

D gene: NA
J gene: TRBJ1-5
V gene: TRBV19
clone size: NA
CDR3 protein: CASSIGGSQPQHF
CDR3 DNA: TGTGCCAGTAGTATAGGGGGGAGCCAGCCCCAGCATTTT

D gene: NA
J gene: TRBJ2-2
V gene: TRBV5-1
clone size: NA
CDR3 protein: CASSLARRGSNTGELFF
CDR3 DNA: TGCGCCAGCAGCTTGGCCCGGCGCGGGTCAAACACCGGGGAGCTGTTTTTT

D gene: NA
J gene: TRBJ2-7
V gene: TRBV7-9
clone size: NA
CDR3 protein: CASSLVDSYEQYF
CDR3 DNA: TGTGCCAGCAGCTTAGTGGACTCCTACGAGCAGTACTTC

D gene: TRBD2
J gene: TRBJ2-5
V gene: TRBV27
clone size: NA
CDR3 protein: CASSLSPPGRLAGVQETQYF
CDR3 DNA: TGTGCCAGCAGTTTATCGCCTCCGGGGCGGCTAGCGGGAGTCCAAGAGACCCAGTACTTC

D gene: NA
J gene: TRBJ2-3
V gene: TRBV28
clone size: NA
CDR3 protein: CASSLFARFTDTQYF
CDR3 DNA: TGTGCCAGCAGTTTGTTTGCTAGGTTCACAGATACGCAGTATTTT

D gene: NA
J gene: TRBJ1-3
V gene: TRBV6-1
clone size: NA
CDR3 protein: CASDRGSGSGNTIYF
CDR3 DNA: TGTGCCAGCGATCGGGGTTCGGGCTCTGGAAACACCATATATTTT

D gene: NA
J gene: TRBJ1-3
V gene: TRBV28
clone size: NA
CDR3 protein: CASRQQGVIHSGNTIYF
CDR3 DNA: TGTGCCAGCAGGCAACAAGGGGTAATACACTCTGGAAACACCATATATTTT

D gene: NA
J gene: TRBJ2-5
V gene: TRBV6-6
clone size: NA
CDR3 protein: CASSSGRQETQYF
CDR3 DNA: TGTGCCAGCAGTTCGGGCAGACAAGAGACCCAGTACTTC